This T cell receptor beta chain was sequenced in a study of Graves' ophthalmopathy and Graves' hyperthyroidism. Study information: Hyperthyroidism showing no ophthalmopathy within 18 months of follow-up was stable.

The V and J ends lost 6 bases and 1 base respectively, with 13 bases between them. The CDR3 spans 14 residues. Germline CDR1 reads SGHVS; CDR2 reads FQNEAQ. This clonotype has only a few counts. What it recognizes is unknown. Study results and limitations: Forecasting of ophthalmopathy progression by the model achieved almost 71% sensitivity and more than 72% specificity.

The TCR beta CDR3 regions underwent amplification from RNA transcripts. Investigators did first-round RT-PCR with HTBI primers, then second-round multiplex PCR. Each CDR3 protein is one row after TCRdb ran MiXCR on the multiplex PCR reads. The sample records roughly 1.1 million distinct CDR3 sequences, 35% to 40% being singletons. Enrolled hyperthyroidism patients had a new diagnosis, a duration under 2 months, and an age of 18 to 65. Patients were diagnosed from clinical symptoms, serum thyroxine, TRAb, thyroid ultrasound and orbital computed tomography. The V and J genes are TRBV7-8 and TRBJ2-7; D is uncertain. Sequencing was carried out using peripheral blood or thyroid tissue (not recorded which). The receptor comes from an adult man with Graves' hyperthyroidism. The CDR3 loop is CASSGRFNSYEQYF. As DNA, the CDR3 is TGTGCCAGCAGTGGCAGGTTTAATTCCTACGAGCAGTACTTC.